These T cell receptor beta chains were read from a single sample in a study of beta chain features in type 1 diabetes. Measured with immunoSEQ multiplex PCR; TCRdb has only the in-frame clones, and not every one. The sample lists around 400,000 clones; approximately 16% were seen once. Sequencing was done on a sample of naive CD4+ T cells from blood. The origin of the receptors is a woman aged 18-29 years in good health. Both conserved end residues are part of each CDR3. D genes are given only for firm matches. Clone size is not always given. Where it is, it says once, few, many or a class for expanded clones.

clone_size	j_call	d_call	v_call	cdr3_nt	cdr3_aa
-	TRBJ2-1	TRBD2	TRBV6-4	TGTGCCAGCAGATCTAGCGGTAGCTCCTACAATGAGCAGTTCTTC	CASRSSGSSYNEQFF
-	TRBJ1-1	-	TRBV14	TGTGCCAGCAGCCCGACAGTTCAAATCTTTGAAGCTTTCTTT	CASSPTVQIFEAFF
-	TRBJ2-7	TRBD1	TRBV28	TGTGCCAGCAGTCGGGACAGGCCCTCCTACGAGCAGTACTTC	CASSRDRPSYEQYF
few	TRBJ1-2	TRBD1	TRBV28	TGTGCCAGCAGTTCGAGGGGGCGGTTGGTCGGGGGCTACACCTTC	CASSSRGRLVGGYTF
-	TRBJ1-5	-	TRBV19	TGTGCCAGTAGTATCCCAGTACGAGGGGGTCATCAGCCCCAGCATTTT	CASSIPVRGGHQPQHF
few	TRBJ2-7	-	TRBV2	TGTGCCAGCAGTGAAAGGCCTAGCTCCTACGAGCAGTACTTC	CASSERPSSYEQYF
few	TRBJ2-3	TRBD2	TRBV7-3	TGTGCCAGCAGCCTCCGGACTAGCGGGATTGGGGATACGCAGTATTTT	CASSLRTSGIGDTQYF
-	TRBJ2-5	TRBD2	TRBV29-1	TGCAGCGTTTCCGCCGGGGGGTGGGAAGAGACCCAGTACTTC	CSVSAGGWEETQYF
-	TRBJ2-2	-	TRBV9	TGTGCCAGCAGCTTCCAGAACACCGGGGAGCTGTTTTTT	CASSFQNTGELFF
-	TRBJ2-7	-	TRBV7-2	TGTGCCAGCAGCTTAGGGTGGCGGTCCTCCTACGAGCAGTACTTC	CASSLGWRSSYEQYF
-	TRBJ2-7	TRBD1	TRBV5-4	TGTGCCAGCAGCTTGGCCTTTGGGACAGGGTCGTACGAGCAGTACTTC	CASSLAFGTGSYEQYF
few	TRBJ2-2	-	TRBV7-2	TGTGCCAGCAGCTTAGATGCTAGCAGATACACCGGGGAGCTGTTTTTT	CASSLDASRYTGELFF
few	TRBJ2-1	TRBD1	TRBV6-1	TGTGCCAGCAATCGGGACAGGCGATCCAATGAGCAGTTCTTC	CASNRDRRSNEQFF
few	TRBJ1-1	-	TRBV7-3	TGTGCCAGCAGCTTAATGGACATGAACACTGAAGCTTTCTTT	CASSLMDMNTEAFF
-	TRBJ1-1	-	TRBV5-1	TGCGCCAGCAGCTCTAGACTGAACACTGAAGCTTTCTTT	CASSSRLNTEAFF
-	TRBJ1-2	TRBD1	TRBV19	TGTGCCAGTAGTATGACAGGGAATGGCTACACCTTC	CASSMTGNGYTF
few	TRBJ1-5	-	TRBV7-9	TGTGCCAGCAGCCTACAGGGCAATCAGCCCCAGCATTTT	CASSLQGNQPQHF
-	TRBJ1-1	-	TRBV19	TGTGCCAGTAGTCCAACAGGGCAGGGCAATGAAGCTTTCTTT	CASSPTGQGNEAFF
-	TRBJ2-1	-	TRBV10-2	TGCGCCAGCAATTGGGGGGACGGCGAGCAGTTCTTC	CASNWGDGEQFF
-	TRBJ2-1	TRBD2	TRBV5-1	TGCGCCAGCAGCCTTAGCGGGGGTGTTCTCAATGAGCAGTTCTTC	CASSLSGGVLNEQFF
few	TRBJ1-2	-	TRBV29-1	TGCAGCGTTGTAGGAGAGGGCGTCGGCTATGGCTACACCTTC	CSVVGEGVGYGYTF
few	TRBJ2-7	-	TRBV5-1	TGCGCCAGCAGCCCCGACTACCAGTCCGCCTACGAGCAGTACTTC	CASSPDYQSAYEQYF
-	TRBJ2-7	-	TRBV28	TGTGCCAGCACTCTAGGTATTGTATCCTCCTACGAGCAGTACTTC	CASTLGIVSSYEQYF
few	TRBJ2-7	TRBD2	TRBV29-1	TGCAGCGCTGGACTAGCGGACTACGAGCAGTACTTC	CSAGLADYEQYF
few	TRBJ1-2	-	TRBV25-1	TGTGCCAGCAGTCATCAGGCATTCTATGGCTACACCTTC	CASSHQAFYGYTF
-	TRBJ2-3	TRBD2	TRBV5-4	TGTGCCAGCAGCTTTCGCGGGAGTGGTCCAGATACGCAGTATTTT	CASSFRGSGPDTQYF
-	TRBJ2-4	TRBD1	TRBV27	TGTGCCACCCGGGACAGGGCTGGTTCCAAAAACATTCAGTACTTC	CATRDRAGSKNIQYF
-	TRBJ2-7	TRBD2	TRBV7-2	TGTGCCAGCAGCTTATCCCCAGCGGGAGGGGGCTACGAGCAGTACTTC	CASSLSPAGGGYEQYF
-	TRBJ1-1	-	TRBV18	TGTGCCAGCCATGCATCGGGGATGAACACTGAAGCTTTCTTT	CASHASGMNTEAFF
few	TRBJ1-1	TRBD1	TRBV30	TGTGCCTGGAGAACAGGGGGGAACACTGAAGCTTTCTTT	CAWRTGGNTEAFF
few	TRBJ1-5	TRBD1	TRBV29-1	TGCAGCGTTACGGACAGGAGCAATCAGCCCCAGCATTTT	CSVTDRSNQPQHF
-	TRBJ2-3	TRBD2	TRBV9	TGTGCCAGCAGCATTGGGGGAGGGAGAGATACAGATACGCAGTATTTT	CASSIGGGRDTDTQYF
few	TRBJ2-7	-	TRBV7-8	TGTGCCAGCAGCCCCGGACTAACGCAGTACTTC	CASSPGLTQYF
-	TRBJ1-5	TRBD1	TRBV15	TGTGCCACCAGCAGAGCAATACAGGGGACGTTCGGCAATCAGCCCCAGCATTTT	CATSRAIQGTFGNQPQHF
-	TRBJ2-1	TRBD1	TRBV30	TGTGCCTGGAGTGTAGGGACAGGGGTTTACAATGAGCAGTTCTTC	CAWSVGTGVYNEQFF
-	TRBJ2-1	TRBD2	TRBV29-1	TGCAGCGTTGAGGGATTCATACTTGGGCCGGGACTAGCGGGAGATGAGCAGTTCTTC	CSVEGFILGPGLAGDEQFF
few	TRBJ2-7	TRBD2	TRBV29-1	TGCAGCGTTGAAGGACTAGCGGGACTCTACGAGCAGTACTTC	CSVEGLAGLYEQYF
-	TRBJ2-7	-	TRBV28	TGTGCCAGCAGTTTTGGGGGGAGTCGGGCCTACGAGCAGTACTTC	CASSFGGSRAYEQYF
few	TRBJ2-5	-	TRBV4-2	TGTGCCAGCAGCCAAGATCCCCCGGGCCAAGAGACCCAGTACTTC	CASSQDPPGQETQYF